Each of the 9 T cell receptor beta chains below was sequenced from the same sample in a study of CD8 T cells in ankylosing spondylitis. TCRdb analysed the 5' RACE reads with MiXCR anew, one entry per CDR3 protein. Of roughly 150,000 distinct CDR3 sequences detected, roughly 30% appear once; the ten largest clones hold 5.5% to 7.5%. The sequenced sample consisted of synovial fluid, either unsorted or a sorted T cell fraction (not recorded which). The receptors derive from a male donor with ankylosing spondylitis.

The J gene is TRBJ1-2, the V gene TRBV29-1; D unresolved. The CDR3 is 13 amino acids. Germline assignment: CDR1 SQVTM and CDR2 ANQGSEA. Trimming left V 8 bases short and J 6 bases short, with 19 bases between. The CDR3 reads CSSSAGSWNGYTF. CDR3 bases: TGCAGCTCCTCGGCGGGCAGTTGGAATGGCTACACCTTC. Full variable domain (missing parts from reference TRBV29-1 and TRBJ1-2): SAVISQKPSRDICQRGTSLTIQCQVDSQVTMMFWYRQQPGQSLTLIATANQGSEATYESGFVIDKFPISRPNLTFSTLTVSNMSPEDSSIYLCSSSAGSWNGYTFGSGTRLTVV.

V gene TRBV5-6 combines with J gene TRBJ1-1, with D possibly being TRBD1 (6 bases). The germline CDR1 and CDR2 sequences are SGHDT and YYEEEE. The CDR3 covers 15 residues. V was shortened by 4 bases and J by 5 bases, with 18 bases between the two germline ends. In DNA form, the CDR3 reads TGTGCCAGCAGCCCTTTCGGGGGGCGTGCGACTGAAGCTTTCTTT. Translated, it gives CASSPFGGRATEAFF.

Only a few counts were recorded for this clonotype. The genes are TRBV3-1 and TRBJ2-3; D is perhaps TRBD2 (7 bases). The CDR3 runs 20 residues. V was pared by 3 bases and J by 0 bases, with 25 bases between. The germline V gene has CDR1 LGHDT and CDR2 YNNKEL (reference sequence). CDR3 nucleotides: TGTGCCAGCAGCCACATGGGGGGGGCCAAGCCTATCACTAGCACAGATACGCAGTATTTT. It codes for CASSHMGGAKPITSTDTQYF.

The chain combines TRBV20-1 with TRBJ2-7, with D uncertain. The CDR3 covers 13 residues. V was shortened by 2 bases and J by 2 bases, with 10 bases between the two germline ends. Germline values: CDR1 DFQATT, CDR2 SNEGSKA (reference sequence). CDR3 nucleotide sequence: TGCAGTGCTAGACGGCGGAACACCTACGAGCAGTACTTC. This encodes CSARRRNTYEQYF.

This clonotype appeared a single time. The junction does not match germline at one end; this may be a read error. The chain has TRBV10-3 and TRBJ1-1, with 7 positions matching TRBD1. The CDR3 is 12 residues long. CDR1 is ENHRY and CDR2 is SYGVKD in the germline V gene. This chain's CDR3 is CAISQGEAEAFF. The DNA for the CDR3 is TGTGCCATCAGCCAGGGGGAGGCTGAAGCTTTTTTT.

This clonotype was detected many times. The chain's CDR3 is CATSAAPGTSGSGYNEQFF. DNA for the CDR3: TGTGCCACCAGTGCTGCCCCCGGGACTAGCGGGAGTGGGTACAATGAGCAGTTCTTC. The chain has TRBV24-1 and TRBJ2-1; 14 bases match TRBD2. V was clipped by 5 bases and J by 4 bases; unmatched bases: 12. Germline V CDR1 and CDR2: KGHDR, SFDVKD. CDR3 length equals 19 residues.

This clonotype was seen only a few times. In DNA, the CDR3 is TGTGCCAGCAGCTTGGGCCACGGAGGATCCAATGAGCAGTTCTTC. Its protein product is CASSLGHGGSNEQFF. The chain links TRBV7-3 to TRBJ2-1; D perhaps matches TRBD2 (5 bases). Germline lookup yields CDR1 SGHTA and CDR2 FQGTGA. Trimming cost V 3 bases and J 6 bases, with 15 bases left between them. The length of the CDR3 is 15 residues.

The chain couples TRBV12-3 or TRBV12-4 to TRBJ1-2; 9 nucleotides line up with TRBD1. The ends lost 5 bases at V and 6 bases at J; junction bases unmatched: 7. The CDR3 extends over 14 amino acids. This chain's CDR3 is CASSENRGRHGYTF. The CDR3 DNA follows: TGTGCCAGCAGTGAAAACAGGGGGCGGCATGGCTACACCTTC.

The V gene is TRBV7-9, the J gene TRBJ2-5; no clear D gene. The length of the CDR3 is 13 residues. Trimming removed 3 bases from V and 4 bases from J, with 9 bases in between. Germline CDR1 reads SEHNR; CDR2 reads FQNEAQ (reference sequence). CDR3 protein: CASSFFQGETQYF. The CDR3 DNA reads as TGTGCCAGCAGCTTTTTTCAAGGAGAGACCCAGTACTTC.